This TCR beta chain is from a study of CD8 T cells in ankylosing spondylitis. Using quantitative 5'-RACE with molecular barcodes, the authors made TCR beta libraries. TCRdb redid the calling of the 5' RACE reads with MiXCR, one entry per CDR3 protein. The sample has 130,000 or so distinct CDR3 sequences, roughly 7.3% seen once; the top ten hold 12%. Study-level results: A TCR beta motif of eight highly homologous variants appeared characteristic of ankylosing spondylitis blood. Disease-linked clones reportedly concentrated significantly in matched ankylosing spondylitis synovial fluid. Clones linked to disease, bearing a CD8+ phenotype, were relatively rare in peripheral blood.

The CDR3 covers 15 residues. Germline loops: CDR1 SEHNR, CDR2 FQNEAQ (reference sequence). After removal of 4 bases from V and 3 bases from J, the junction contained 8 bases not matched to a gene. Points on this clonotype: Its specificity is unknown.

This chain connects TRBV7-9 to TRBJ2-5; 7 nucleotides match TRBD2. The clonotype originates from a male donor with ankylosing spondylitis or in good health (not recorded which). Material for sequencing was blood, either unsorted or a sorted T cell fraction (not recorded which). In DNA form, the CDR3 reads TGTGCCAGCAGCTGGTCGGCTAGCGGTAAAGAGACCCAGTACTTC. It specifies CASSWSASGKETQYF.